Described below is a single T cell receptor (beta chain) sequence and its context. This clonotype has at least ten counts. Its antigen specificity is not known. It has no much larger one-base neighbor in the sample; base qualities were not kept. From the germline V gene, CDR1 is SNHLY and CDR2 is FYNNEI. From the cysteine up to the phenylalanine, the CDR3 has a length of 15 residues. Of the read, only the CDR3 DNA is kept; its 45 bases are in frame from base 1. V ends up 6 bases short and J 4 bases short, with an unmatched junction base count of 3. This specimen's treatment or condition label, interpreted: live attenuated yellow fever vaccine strain. A standard Ficoll-Paque protocol was used to isolate PBMCs from peripheral blood. Dynabeads CD4 and CD8 positive selection kits were used to isolate CD4 and CD8 T-cell fractions. RNA was extracted with TriZol from bulk PBMCs, CD4 and CD8 fractions, and dextramer-positive and dextramer-negative fractions.

These data originate in a study of T cells after yellow fever vaccination (dated by TCRdb to the late 2010s). About the investigation overall: Libraries from fractions with low cell numbers were prepared with the SMART-Seq v4 Ultra Low Input RNA kit. To track T-cell clones before and after primary and booster YFV17D yellow fever vaccination, bulk TCR alpha and beta repertoires were sequenced longitudinally. The cohort comprised two healthy male donors, one aged 18 to 29 and one aged 30 to 39 years. Blood samples were taken at several timepoints before and after primary and secondary immunization, and bulk PBMC replicates and cell subsets were isolated. What the authors observed across the whole study: Most clones expanded after primary vaccination were re-detected after the booster (around 96% of CD4 and around 88% of CD8), suggesting broad memory maintenance. Compared with the primary T-cell response, the secondary T-cell response was weaker but faster, peaking on day 5 rather than day 15. FACS-sorted repertoires could contain abundant contaminating clonotypes from the bulk population, so computational filtering was required. A small share of clonotypes was detected in both CD4 and CD8 compartments, with the overlap likely arising from convergent recombination. The study included only two donors, which limits how far the findings can be generalized.

TCR cDNA was synthesized by 5'RACE template switching, which introduced a universal primer site and unique molecular identifiers. Priming of cDNA synthesis was performed from both the TCR alpha and TCR beta constant segments. Libraries were amplified in two PCR steps, with sample barcodes and sequencing adapters added in the second step. Sequencing of libraries was performed on Illumina HiSeq 2500 (2x100 bp) or NovaSeq (2x150 bp). In the paper's pipeline: MIGEC was used to demultiplex reads and collapse the reads into UMI consensus sequences, and MiXCR was used for V(D)J alignment. Vaccine-responding clonotypes were defined with edgeR using replicate PBMC samples, requiring FDR below 0.01 and a log2 fold change above 5 up to day 15. Each bulk clonotype received a CD4 or CD8 identity based on whether the sequenced CD4 or CD8 repertoire contained that clonotype at higher abundance. The public reads were reprocessed in TCRdb via fastp at Q25 and MiXCR, keeping in-frame beta chains. Each CDR3 protein gets just one entry, which takes the most common genes and DNA from the rows behind it. These V and J calls derive from TCRdb rather than the authors' analysis. The sample profile shows roughly 150,000 distinct CDR3 sequences; 7% to 9% of them were found once. The top ten hold under 0.95% of the sample.

The sequencing here drew on CD4+ T cells sorted from PBMCs, taken 5 days after the yellow fever booster vaccination. Rearrangement joined TRBV2 to TRBJ2-2, and 12 junctional nucleotides match TRBD2. This sequence was found in a man aged 25 to 45 who received the YFV17D yellow fever vaccine. The CDR3 region: CASSASGRATGELFF. The sequenced DNA: TGTGCCAGCAGCGCTAGCGGGAGGGCCACCGGGGAGCTGTTTTTT.